The 11 T cell receptor beta chains in this list originate from one sample, sequenced in a study of PD-1 blockade in classical Hodgkin lymphoma (dated by TCRdb to 2019 to 2021). The label giving this sample's time point can be read as: newly diagnosed, previously untreated cHL patient sample. Using a Miltenyi CD4+ T cell isolation kit, CD4+ T cells were purified from thawed PBMCs through magnetic negative selection. The library came from the immunoSEQ multiplex PCR assay. The clones in this table, taken by TCRdb from immuneACCESS, are in-frame only. Not every clone is retained; where verified, under half of the shortfall comes from an unresolved V gene, and the cause of the rest is unknown. Within this sample are 18,000 or so clones, with roughly four fifths of them counted one time only. Jointly, the top ten make up 1% to 1.5% of the sample. The sample comprised CD4+ T cells from blood. The receptors come from a human donor with classical Hodgkin lymphoma.

The chain recombines TRBV11-3 with TRBJ2-7; 8 positions agree with TRBD2. With V trimmed by 4 bases and J by 3 bases, 14 bases remained unmatched. CDR3 length equals 17 residues. CDR1 and CDR2 (germline): SGHNT, YENEEA. CDR3 DNA: TGTGCCAGCAGCTCCGCAACCTATGGTAGCGGGATCTACGAGCAGTACTTC. Encoded protein: CASSSATYGSGIYEQYF.

V gene TRBV7-2 combines with J gene TRBJ1-6, with D uncertain. Germline assignment: CDR1 SGHTA and CDR2 FQGNSA. CDR3 length: 15 amino acids. V lost 1 base, J lost 10 bases, and 14 bases lay in between. In nucleotides, the CDR3 is TGTGCCAGCAGCTTAGGGCCTGGCCCGGAGTCACCCCTCCACTTT. Translated, it gives CASSLGPGPESPLHF.

CDR3 amino acids: CASSGTHHRRDTQYF. DNA of the CDR3: TGCGCCAGCAGTGGGACTCATCATCGTAGGGATACGCAGTATTTT. V is TRBV10-2 and J is TRBJ2-3; possible D gene TRBD2, 5 bases. This CDR3 is built from 15 residues. The germline gives CDR1 WSHSY, CDR2 SAAADI. Trimming pared 4 bases from V and 6 bases from J, leaving 17 bases between.

V usage is TRBV10-2 and J usage is TRBJ2-3; TRBD2 matches at 7 bases. V was pared by 4 bases and J by 0 bases, with 7 bases of the junction left unmatched. Germline CDR1 WSHSY, CDR2 SAAADI. The CDR3 sequence is 16 residues long. Here the CDR3 reads CASSAGGSRSTDTQYF. CDR3 DNA: TGCGCCAGCAGTGCGGGAGGTTCGCGTAGCACAGATACGCAGTATTTT.

The chain joins TRBV2 to TRBJ2-7; 8 bases line up with TRBD2. With V trimmed by 7 bases and J by 0 bases, 8 bases remained unmatched. There are 15 residues in the CDR3. Germline V gene sequence: CDR1 SNHLY, CDR2 FYNNEI. The CDR3 DNA sequence: TGTGCCAGCATTAATCCGGGGGGGCACTCCTACGAGCAGTACTTC. Its protein is CASINPGGHSYEQYF.

This chain connects TRBV6-5 to TRBJ2-1; D uncertain. Trimming stripped 0 bases from V and 2 bases from J, with 8 bases between. The germline V gene has CDR1 MNHEY and CDR2 SVGAGI. The CDR3 loop spans 15 amino acids. The CDR3 is CASSYSENPYNEQFF. The CDR3 DNA is TGTGCCAGCAGTTACTCAGAGAACCCCTACAATGAGCAGTTCTTC.

The genes are TRBV11-2 and TRBJ2-7, with TRBD2 matching 11 bases. Germline lookup yields CDR1 SGHAT and CDR2 FQNNGV. V dropped 5 bases and J dropped 5; count of bases not matched to a gene: 11. This CDR3 spans 16 amino acids. CDR3 DNA sequence: TGTGCCAGCAGCCCCCTAGTAGCGGGAGGGAATGACGAGCAGTACTTC. This sequence encodes CASSPLVAGGNDEQYF. The variable domain in full, with the rest retrieved from reference TRBV11-2 and TRBJ2-7, is EAGVAQSPRYKIIEKRQSVAFWCNPISGHATLYWYQQILGQGPKLLIQFQNNGVVDDSQLPKDRFSAERLKGVDSTLKIQPAKLEDSAVYLCASSPLVAGGNDEQYFGPGTRLTVT.

V is TRBV6-5 and J is TRBJ2-1; D is perhaps TRBD2 (6 bases). The germline gives CDR1 MNHEY, CDR2 SVGAGI. Trimming took off 2 bases at V and 7 bases at J, with 18 bases between the two ends. This CDR3 is 16 amino acids long. The CDR3 is CASSYRGTAVGNEQFF. The CDR3 nucleotides read TGTGCCAGCAGTTACCGGGGGACGGCAGTCGGGAATGAGCAGTTCTTC.

V and J are TRBV28 and TRBJ1-4, with D tentatively TRBD1 (5 bases). The germline V gene encodes CDR1 MDHEN and CDR2 SYDVKM. The CDR3 loop spans 15 amino acids. Trimming shortened V by 4 bases and J by 3 bases, and 12 bases separated the two germline ends. Here the CDR3 DNA reads TGTGCCAGCAGTTCCTGGGGCGGATCTAATGAAAAACTGTTTTTT. Translating gives CASSSWGGSNEKLFF.

There are a few counts of this clone. The chain has TRBV19 and TRBJ2-2; D is unclear. The CDR3 has 16 amino acids. Deletions cut 10 bases from V and 6 bases from J, with 24 bases between. Germline-derived CDR1 and CDR2 are LNHDA and SQIVND (reference sequence). CDR3 nucleotides: TGTGCCACTTACCCCAGCCCCATCAGCGTCGCCGGGGAGCTGTTTTTT. This translates into CATYPSPISVAGELFF.

V and J are TRBV5-4 and TRBJ1-2; D ambiguous. The length of the CDR3 is 15 residues. V shed 0 bases and J shed 2 bases, with 11 bases lying between them. Looked up from germline, CDR1 is SGHNT and CDR2 is YYREEE (reference sequence). CDR3 sequence (DNA): TGTGCCAGCAGCTTGGTGGCCAGCCAGAACTATGGCTACACCTTC. This encodes CASSLVASQNYGYTF.